Following are 18 T cell receptor beta chains from one sample sequenced in a study of T-cell reconstitution after alpha-beta-depleted transplantation in children. Molecular barcoding with unique molecular identifiers was used for the TCRbeta library. TCRdb re-derived calls from the PCR reads in MiXCR, one entry per CDR3 protein. This table holds about 410,000 distinct CDR3 sequences, about 20% found once. The sample here was PBMCs from the stem cell graft donor, taken from the stem cell graft. These receptors were obtained from a human donor who donated a stem cell graft to a child with acute myeloid leukemia.

This clonotype was detected ten times or more. This chain uses TRBV12-3 or TRBV12-4 with TRBJ1-2, with D unclear. The CDR3 has 18 amino acids. Trimming shortened V by 5 bases and J by 1 base, and 23 bases separated the two germline ends. The DNA for the CDR3 is TGTGCCAGCAGTCCCATGCCCCGGGCATCCATCGGTAACTATGGCTACACCTTC. Translating gives CASSPMPRASIGNYGYTF.

The rearrangement uses TRBV28 and TRBJ2-6, with 8 bases identical to TRBD1. The V and J ends lost 5 bases and 1 base, in that order; junction bases with no gene match: 10. From germline, CDR1 is MDHEN and CDR2 SYDVKM. This CDR3 region has 18 residues. This chain's CDR3 is CASSPRGRGLSGANVLTF. For the CDR3, the DNA is TGTGCCAGCAGTCCCAGGGGGCGCGGATTATCTGGGGCCAACGTCCTGACTTTC.

V is TRBV5-4 and J is TRBJ2-2; TRBD1 aligns across 10 bases. CDR3 length: 16 residues. CDR1 and CDR2 (germline): SGHNT, YYREEE (reference sequence). The V segment lost 3 bases and the J segment 3 bases; nucleotides outside the gene matches: 5. This CDR3 reads CASSSVGQGDTGELFF. The CDR3 DNA is TGTGCCAGCAGCTCAGTCGGACAGGGGGACACCGGGGAGCTGTTTTTT.

The chain combines TRBV7-2 with TRBJ2-7, with 11 positions matching TRBD2. Germline V lookup: CDR1 SGHTA, CDR2 FQGNSA. The CDR3 runs to 14 residues. Trimming removed 4 bases from V and 6 bases from J; junction bases left unmatched: 5. As DNA, the CDR3 is TGTGCCAGCAGCTCTGTAGCGGGAGGGAGCGAGCAGTACTTC. Its translation: CASSSVAGGSEQYF.

This clonotype was seen a single time. Written as DNA, the CDR3 is TGTGCCAGCAGCCAGCCCGCTAGCGGGAGAACGTATGAGCAGTTCTTC. The encoded protein is CASSQPASGRTYEQFF. The rearrangement links TRBV3-1 to TRBJ2-1, with 10 bases fitting TRBD2. The ends lost 3 bases at V and 8 bases at J; junction bases unmatched: 10. Per the germline V gene, CDR1 is LGHDT and CDR2 is YNNKEL (reference sequence). This CDR3 spans 16 amino acids.

This clonotype showed up many times. The rearrangement links TRBV28 to TRBJ2-5, with TRBD2 as a possible D gene (5 bases). V was clipped by 5 bases and J by 7 bases, with 5 bases between them. The CDR3 sequence is 10 residues long. Germline V gene sequence: CDR1 MDHEN, CDR2 SYDVKM. The CDR3 bases are TGTGCCAGCAGTCGGGGGACCCAGTACTTC. Protein product: CASSRGTQYF. The variable domain in full, completed from reference TRBV28 and TRBJ2-5, reads DVKVTQSSRYLVKRTGEKVFLECVQDMDHENMFWYRQDPGLGLRLIYFSYDVKMKEKGDIPEGYSVSREKKERFSLILESASTNQTSMYLCASSRGTQYFGPGTRLLVL.

The V call is TRBV5-1, the J call TRBJ2-7, with 11 positions matching TRBD2. The V gene end was trimmed by 0 bases and the J gene end by 7 bases; junction bases not matched to a gene: 0. The CDR3 extends over 13 amino acids. Germline assignment: CDR1 SGHRS and CDR2 YFSETQ. The CDR3 sequence: CASSLGLAGEQYF. CDR3 sequence (DNA): TGCGCCAGCAGCTTGGGACTAGCGGGGGAGCAGTACTTC.

The chain employs TRBV6-2 or TRBV6-3 and TRBJ2-3, with 10 bases matching TRBD2. The germline V gene encodes CDR1 MNHEY and CDR2 SVGEGT. This CDR3 spans 16 amino acids. The V gene end was trimmed by 5 bases and the J gene end by 6 bases; junction bases not matched to a gene: 11. Here the CDR3 reads CASSPKPGLASDTQYF. DNA of the CDR3: TGTGCCAGCAGTCCCAAGCCGGGACTAGCGTCTGATACGCAGTATTTT.

This clonotype occurred a few times. The CDR3, as DNA: TGCAGCGTTACCTCCAGGCTGGGCCTCACAGATACGCAGTATTTT. This sequence encodes CSVTSRLGLTDTQYF. The chain combines TRBV29-1 with TRBJ2-3; unclear D gene. The CDR3 runs 15 residues. Trimming pared 5 bases from V and 2 bases from J, leaving 17 bases between. The germline V gene has CDR1 SQVTM and CDR2 ANQGSEA.

The chain joins TRBV11-2 to TRBJ2-5; D is possibly TRBD2 (6 bases). V was clipped by 6 bases and J by 5 bases, with 13 bases between them. The germline V gene encodes CDR1 SGHAT and CDR2 FQNNGV. This CDR3 has 13 amino acids. The CDR3: CASSGGPGETQYF. The DNA of the CDR3 is TGTGCCAGCAGTGGAGGGCCAGGGGAGACCCAGTACTTC.

In DNA form, the CDR3 reads TGCAGTGCTCAAGGAGGACTAGCGGGAACCACAGATACGCAGTATTTT. Translation: CSAQGGLAGTTDTQYF. The rearrangement joins TRBV20-1 to TRBJ2-3; 12 positions agree with TRBD2. The V gene end was trimmed by 5 bases and the J gene end by 2 bases; junction bases not matched to a gene: 8. CDR1 DFQATT and CDR2 SNEGSKA come from the germline V gene (reference sequence). This CDR3 has 16 residues.

This clonotype was seen more than once but under ten times. J is TRBJ2-7 and V is TRBV5-1; TRBD1 aligns across 8 bases. Germline values: CDR1 SGHRS, CDR2 YFSETQ. The trim removed 7 bases at V and 4 bases at J, leaving 16 bases unmatched. The length of the CDR3 is 16 residues. This chain's CDR3 is CASETRVDRGRYEQYF. The CDR3 bases are TGCGCCAGCGAAACAAGGGTTGACAGGGGCCGATACGAGCAGTACTTC.

The rearrangement links TRBV28 to TRBJ2-1; D remains ambiguous. V lost 7 bases and J 8 bases, leaving 9 bases between the germline ends. The germline V gene encodes CDR1 MDHEN and CDR2 SYDVKM. The CDR3 extends over 11 amino acids. CDR3 nucleotide sequence: TGTGCCAGCATGGGTACACATGAGCAGTTCTTC. Translating it yields CASMGTHEQFF. The variable domain in full, with the rest retrieved from reference TRBV28 and TRBJ2-1, is DVKVTQSSRYLVKRTGEKVFLECVQDMDHENMFWYRQDPGLGLRLIYFSYDVKMKEKGDIPEGYSVSREKKERFSLILESASTNQTSMYLCASMGTHEQFFGPGTRLTVL.

The chain has TRBV5-1 and TRBJ2-1, with a weak D call TRBD2 (6 bases). Germline V gene sequence: CDR1 SGHRS, CDR2 YFSETQ. Trimming cost V 4 bases and J 4 bases, with 18 bases left between them. The CDR3 is made up of 16 amino acids. In nucleotides, the CDR3 is TGCGCCAGCAGCCCAGTTTCGGGAGCGGTTTACAATGAGCAGTTCTTC. Translated: CASSPVSGAVYNEQFF.

The count of this clonotype is one. J is TRBJ1-4 and V is TRBV29-1; perhaps TRBD1 as D (6 bases). CDR1 and CDR2 from the germline V gene are SQVTM and ANQGSEA. CDR3 size: 14 residues. The V gene lost 8 bases and the J gene lost 8 bases, with 21 bases spanning the gap. CDR3: CSTSSEGGGEKLFF. CDR3 coding DNA: TGCAGCACCAGTTCCGAGGGGGGCGGAGAAAAACTGTTTTTT. Looking up the rest from reference TRBV29-1 and TRBJ1-4 gives the full variable domain: SAVISQKPSRDICQRGTSLTIQCQVDSQVTMMFWYRQQPGQSLTLIATANQGSEATYESGFVIDKFPISRPNLTFSTLTVSNMSPEDSSIYLCSTSSEGGGEKLFFGSGTQLSVL.

This clonotype was seen repeatedly, ten times or more. This chain connects TRBV7-9 to TRBJ2-1; D not certain. The V and J ends lost 5 bases and 3 bases respectively, with 20 bases between them. CDR3 length: 17 residues. Per the germline V gene, CDR1 is SEHNR and CDR2 is FQNEAQ (reference sequence). CDR3 protein: CASSKASDGPIYNEQFF. CDR3 DNA sequence: TGTGCCAGCAGCAAAGCTTCGGACGGTCCGATCTACAATGAGCAGTTCTTC.

This clonotype was observed a few times. The chain has TRBV9 and TRBJ2-3; 8 bases align to TRBD2. The CDR3 has 16 amino acids. Per germline, CDR1 SGDLS and CDR2 YYNGEE. After removal of 2 bases from V and 4 bases from J, the junction contained 9 bases not matched to a gene. The chain's CDR3 is CASSVTSGGGPDTQYF. The CDR3 DNA sequence: TGTGCCAGCAGCGTTACTAGCGGAGGAGGCCCAGATACGCAGTATTTT.

The chain couples TRBV7-2 to TRBJ2-1; 9 bases agree with TRBD2. Trimming at V came to 5 bases and at J to 9 bases, leaving 11 bases not matched to a gene. The germline gives CDR1 SGHTA, CDR2 FQGNSA. The CDR3 totals 15 residues. CDR3 residues: CASSLRGLAYGEQFF. The CDR3 nucleotides read TGTGCCAGCAGCCTCCGGGGACTAGCTTACGGTGAGCAGTTCTTC.